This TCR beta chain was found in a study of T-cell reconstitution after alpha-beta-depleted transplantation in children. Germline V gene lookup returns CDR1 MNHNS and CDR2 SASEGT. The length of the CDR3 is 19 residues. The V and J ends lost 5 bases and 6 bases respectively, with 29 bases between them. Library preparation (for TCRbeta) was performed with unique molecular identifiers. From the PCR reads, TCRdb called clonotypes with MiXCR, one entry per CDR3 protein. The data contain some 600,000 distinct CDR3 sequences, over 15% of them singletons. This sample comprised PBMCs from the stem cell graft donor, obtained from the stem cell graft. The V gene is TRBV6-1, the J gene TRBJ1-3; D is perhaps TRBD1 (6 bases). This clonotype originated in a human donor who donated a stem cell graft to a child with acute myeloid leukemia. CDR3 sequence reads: CASSLARDPGERLANTIYF. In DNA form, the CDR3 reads TGTGCCAGCAGTCTTGCCCGGGACCCAGGGGAAAGGTTGGCAAACACCATATATTTT.